This T cell receptor (beta chain) was retrieved from a study of T cell clonotyping in hematopoietic cell transplantation. The CDR3 totals 16 residues. CDR1 and CDR2 (germline): LGHNA, YNFKEQ. V shed 1 base, J shed 2 bases, and the junction held 7 bases outside the gene matches. Generated by immunoSEQ multiplex PCR, the TCRdb table keeps only in-frame clones and is missing some. The sample has 70,000 or so clones, approximately 94% seen once; the top ten hold 1.5% to 2%. Study outcomes and limitations: Few recipient clonotypes overlapped donors; over 97% were de novo at given depth. No sorting was done, leaving CD4 and CD8 contributions mixed. Pathologically expanded recipient clonotypes increased progressively from day 30 to day 180 as diversity fell. Higher Inverse Simpson Index values in graft donor and pretransplant recipient predicted broader posttransplant TCR diversity.

Turning to this clone: The antigen is unknown.

Material: peripheral blood mononuclear cells. The TCR sequence derives from a man in his fifties or sixties in good health. Some clones in this sample may be carry-over from other donors' samples. The chain links TRBV4-2 to TRBJ2-5; 7 bases fit TRBD2. CDR3 in amino acids: CASSQGGGAGQETQYF. The CDR3 region has the DNA TGTGCCAGCAGCCAAGGGGGGGGAGCGGGTCAAGAGACCCAGTACTTC.